This TCR beta chain was obtained from a study of PD-1 blockade in classical Hodgkin lymphoma (TCRdb year 2020). Concerning the study at large: Nivolumab dosing was 3 mg/kg intravenously every 2 weeks, continuing until either disease progression or unacceptable toxicity. To define a peripheral blood immune signature of response to PD-1 blockade in classical Hodgkin lymphoma, the study combined TCR beta sequencing with CyTOF.

What the authors observed across the whole study: Newly diagnosed patients were reported to have lower baseline TCR diversity than healthy donors, and relapsed/refractory patients were reported to have lower baseline TCR diversity still. A significant rise by C4D1 was seen in CD4+ but not CD8+ TCR diversity (p=0.0027 vs p=0.16), with the rise being most apparent in complete responders (p=0.02). Patients starting nivolumab less than 1 year after ASCT had lower diversity and were excluded from later analyses to avoid confounding by immune reconstitution. The study covered only a single clinical trial cohort, and the causes of the repertoire differences, possibly disease activity or prior therapy, were still not defined. Among trial patients, those achieving complete response had baseline diversity similar to that of newly diagnosed patients, while diversity was significantly lower in partial responders and progressors.

Note on this clone: Its antigen has not been determined. No quality values exist for individual bases; no much larger clone is one base distant.

Genomic DNA was extracted with the Qiagen DNeasy kit from unsorted PBMCs and from negatively selected CD4+ and CD8+ fractions. Using primers that anneal to V and J segments, immunoSEQ multiplex PCR amplified the TCR beta CDR3 regions. Amplification bias was minimized using a synthetic immune receptor repertoire, and residual bias was removed computationally after sequencing. The source study handled its data this way. Custom Python scripts were used to quantify repertoire diversity as the Shannon entropy index. Unsorted, CD4+ and CD8+ repertoires were analyzed separately, except in combined analyses where CD4+ and CD8+ sequences were merged in silico. Clonal expansion was defined as at least a 2-fold frequency increase after treatment relative to C1D1, with a pseudocount of 0.5 for undetected baseline clones. Singleton clones were defined as clones with 0 or 1 copy at C1D1, and non-singleton clones were defined as clones with 2 or more copies. By matching protein sequences in sorted samples from the same patient, clones expanded in unsorted samples were annotated as CD4+, CD8+ or unknown. Wilcoxon tests on paired samples were used to test changes in diversity from C1D1 to C4D1. TCRdb provides this immuneACCESS table in a form limited to in-frame rearrangements. Some clones are lacking; in checked studies, under half of them reflect an unresolved V gene, and why the rest are absent is not known. From that table come the V and J calls and clone size; the DNA was used to work out D and trimming. Counted in this sample were about 16,000 clones; around 64% of them appeared once. The leading ten clones occupy around a tenth of the sample.

Reading the germline V gene (reference sequence) gives CDR1 MNHEY and CDR2 SMNVEV. Spanning cysteine to phenylalanine, the CDR3 consists of 14 amino acids. This entry keeps only the CDR3 DNA: 42 bases, framed from base 1. V was cut back by 3 bases and J by 7 bases, leaving a gap of 16 bases between them. Interpreted using the paper, the time point label stands for: cycle 1 day 1 (C1D1), immediately before nivolumab initiation. Every trial patient had relapsed following autologous stem cell transplantation, and prior brentuximab vedotin exposure was what differed among cohorts A, B and C. The trial cohort included fewer than 65 patients with relapsed/refractory classical Hodgkin lymphoma, and each patient had a best overall response of complete response, partial response or progressive disease. Single-agent nivolumab was administered to trial patients in the multi-cohort phase II CheckMate 205 trial. An independent review committee assessed best overall response using the 2007 International Working Group response criteria. Trial PBMCs were obtained immediately prior to nivolumab initiation (C1D1) and on therapy at cycle 2 day 1 and cycle 4 day 1. Peripheral blood was collected in 8 mL Vacutainer Cell Preparation Tubes, from which PBMCs were isolated by centrifugation and then cryopreserved.

The chain couples TRBV27 to TRBJ2-7; the D region may be TRBD1 or TRBD2, each matching 7 bases equally. The sample in question was peripheral blood mononuclear cells (PBMCs), obtained at baseline. The origin of this receptor is a human donor with classical Hodgkin lymphoma. The CDR3 is CASSFRGGMREQYF. In nucleotides, the sequence is TGTGCCAGCAGTTTCAGGGGGGGGATGAGGGAGCAGTACTTC.